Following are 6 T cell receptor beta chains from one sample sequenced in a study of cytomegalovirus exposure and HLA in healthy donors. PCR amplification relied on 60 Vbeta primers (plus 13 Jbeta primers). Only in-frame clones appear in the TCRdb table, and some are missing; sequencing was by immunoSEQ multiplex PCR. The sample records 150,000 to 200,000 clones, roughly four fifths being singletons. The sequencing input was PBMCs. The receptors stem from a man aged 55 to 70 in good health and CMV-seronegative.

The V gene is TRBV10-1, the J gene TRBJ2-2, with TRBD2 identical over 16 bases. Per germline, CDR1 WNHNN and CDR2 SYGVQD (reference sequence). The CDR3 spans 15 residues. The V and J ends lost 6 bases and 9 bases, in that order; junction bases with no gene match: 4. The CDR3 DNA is TGCGCCAGCAGCCCGGGACTAGCGGGAGGGAGGGAGCTGTTTTTT. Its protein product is CASSPGLAGGRELFF.

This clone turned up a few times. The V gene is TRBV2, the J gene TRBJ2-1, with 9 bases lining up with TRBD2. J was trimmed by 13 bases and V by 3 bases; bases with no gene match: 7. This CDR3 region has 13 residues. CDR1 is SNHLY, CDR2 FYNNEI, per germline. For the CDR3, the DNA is TGTGCCAGCAGTGATCGGCGGGAGGGCCAACAGTTCTTC. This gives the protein CASSDRREGQQFF.

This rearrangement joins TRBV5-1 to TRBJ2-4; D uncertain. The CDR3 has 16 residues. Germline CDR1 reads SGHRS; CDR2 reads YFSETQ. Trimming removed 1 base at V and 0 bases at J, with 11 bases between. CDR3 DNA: TGCGCCAGCAGCTTGAGAGGAACGGGAGCCAAAAACATTCAGTACTTC. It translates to CASSLRGTGAKNIQYF.

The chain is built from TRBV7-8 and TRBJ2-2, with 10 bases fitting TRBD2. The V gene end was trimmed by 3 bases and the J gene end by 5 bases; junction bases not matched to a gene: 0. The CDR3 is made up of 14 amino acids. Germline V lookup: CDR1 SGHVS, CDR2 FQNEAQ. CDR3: CASSFSGRTGELFF. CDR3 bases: TGTGCCAGCAGCTTTAGCGGGAGGACCGGGGAGCTGTTTTTT.

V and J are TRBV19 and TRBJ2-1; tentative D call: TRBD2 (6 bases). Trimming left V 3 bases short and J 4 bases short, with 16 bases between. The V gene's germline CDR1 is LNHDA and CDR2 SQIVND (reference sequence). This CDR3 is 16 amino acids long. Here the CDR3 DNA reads TGTGCCAGTAGTATTCTTACGGGACTTCCTTACAATGAGCAGTTCTTC. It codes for CASSILTGLPYNEQFF.

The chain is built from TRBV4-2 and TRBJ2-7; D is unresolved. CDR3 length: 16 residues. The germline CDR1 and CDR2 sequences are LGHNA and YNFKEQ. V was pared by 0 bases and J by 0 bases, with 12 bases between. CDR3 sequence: CASSQETSLGSYEQYF. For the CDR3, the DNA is TGTGCCAGCAGCCAAGAGACCTCGCTAGGCTCCTACGAGCAGTACTTC.